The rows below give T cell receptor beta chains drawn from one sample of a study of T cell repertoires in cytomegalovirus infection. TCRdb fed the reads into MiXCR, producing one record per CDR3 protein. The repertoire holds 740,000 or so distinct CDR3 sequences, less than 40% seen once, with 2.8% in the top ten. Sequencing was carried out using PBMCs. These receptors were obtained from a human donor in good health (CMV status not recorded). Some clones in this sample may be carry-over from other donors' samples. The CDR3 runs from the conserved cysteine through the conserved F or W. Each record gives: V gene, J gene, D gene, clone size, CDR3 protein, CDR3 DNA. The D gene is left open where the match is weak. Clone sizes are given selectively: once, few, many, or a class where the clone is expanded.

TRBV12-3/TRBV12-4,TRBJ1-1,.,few,CASSFVRANTEAFF,TGTGCCAGCAGTTTCGTCAGGGCGAACACTGAAGCTTTCTTT
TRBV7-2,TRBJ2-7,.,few,CASSLTESEGYEQYF,TGTGCCAGCAGCTTAACCGAGAGCGAGGGTTACGAGCAGTACTTC
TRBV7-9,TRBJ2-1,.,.,CAISLGLNEHWF,TGTGCCATCAGCTTAGGCTTAAATGAGCATTGGTTC
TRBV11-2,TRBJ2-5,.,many,CASSFRRGAQETQYF,TGTGCCAGCAGCTTCCGGAGGGGGGCCCAAGAGACCCAGTACTTC
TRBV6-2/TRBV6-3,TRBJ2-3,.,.,CASSYEEHTQYF,TGTGCCAGCAGTTACGAAGAGCATACGCAGTATTTT
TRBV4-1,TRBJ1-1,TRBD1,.,CASSKQGENTEAFF,TGCGCCAGCAGCAAACAGGGGGAAAACACTGAAGCTTTCTTT
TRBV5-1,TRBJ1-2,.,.,CASRLTTGSYGYTF,TGCGCCAGCAGACTTACGACAGGCTCCTATGGCTACACCTTC
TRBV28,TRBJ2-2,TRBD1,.,CASSLETGGNTGELFF,TGTGCCAGCAGTTTGGAGACAGGGGGAAACACCGGGGAGCTGTTTTTT
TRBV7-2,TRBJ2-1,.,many,CASSLETSRNEQFF,TGTGCCAGCAGCTTAGAGACGAGCCGCAATGAGCAGTTCTTC
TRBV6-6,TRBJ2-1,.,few,CASKFGGSGNEQFF,TGTGCCAGCAAGTTCGGAGGGAGCGGCAATGAGCAGTTCTTC
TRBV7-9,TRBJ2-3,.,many,CASSPVGRSTDTQYF,TGTGCCAGCAGCCCAGTGGGCCGAAGCACAGATACGCAGTATTTT
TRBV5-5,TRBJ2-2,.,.,CASSFYGHLNTGELFF,TGTGCCAGCAGCTTTTATGGGCACCTGAACACCGGGGAGCTGTTTTTT
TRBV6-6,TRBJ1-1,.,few,CASSYQEMNTEAFF,TGTGCCAGCAGTTACCAGGAAATGAACACTGAAGCTTTCTTT
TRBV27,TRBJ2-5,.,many,CASSPQSPVRDPGETQYF,TGTGCCAGCAGTCCCCAATCCCCCGTCCGGGACCCCGGGGAGACCCAGTACTTC
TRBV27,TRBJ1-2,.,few,CASTSFPIRGGYGYTF,TGTGCCAGTACCTCTTTCCCCATACGAGGGGGCTATGGCTACACCTTC
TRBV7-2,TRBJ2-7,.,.,CASSTPTETYEQYF,TGTGCCAGCAGCACTCCGACGGAGACCTACGAGCAGTACTTC
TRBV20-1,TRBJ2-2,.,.,CSAGVSVRDPGELFF,TGCAGTGCTGGGGTCAGCGTGCGGGACCCCGGGGAGCTGTTTTTT
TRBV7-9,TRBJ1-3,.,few,CASSFSFGGNTIYF,TGTGCCAGCAGCTTTTCTTTCGGTGGAAACACCATATATTTT
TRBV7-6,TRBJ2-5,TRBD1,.,CASGTGTGASETQYF,TGTGCCAGCGGCACCGGGACAGGGGCGTCAGAGACCCAGTACTTC
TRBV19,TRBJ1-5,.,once,CASIISRGRGNQPQHF,TGTGCCAGTATTATAAGTAGGGGACGGGGGAATCAGCCCCAGCATTTT
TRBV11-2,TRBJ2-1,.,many,CASSGAGHYNEQFF,TGTGCCAGCAGTGGAGCGGGCCATTACAATGAGCAGTTCTTC
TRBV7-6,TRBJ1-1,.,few,CASSLGGGTPAFF,TGTGCCAGCAGCTTAGGGGGGGGGACCCCCGCTTTCTTT
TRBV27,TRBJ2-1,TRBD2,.,CASRSSGPYNEQFF,TGTGCCAGCAGGTCTAGCGGACCATACAATGAGCAGTTCTTC
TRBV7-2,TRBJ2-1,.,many,CASSLRTTPGNEQFF,TGTGCCAGCAGCTTGCGGACGACCCCGGGCAATGAGCAGTTCTTC
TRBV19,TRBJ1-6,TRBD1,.,CASSATGARSPLHF,TGTGCCAGTAGTGCGACAGGGGCTCGTTCACCCCTCCACTTT
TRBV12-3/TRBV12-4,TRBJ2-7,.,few,CASSPLLAVNDYEQYF,TGTGCCAGCAGTCCTCTTCTGGCAGTTAATGACTACGAGCAGTACTTC